The entry that follows covers one T cell receptor (beta chain) sequence. This record belongs to a study of blood T cell repertoires in COVID-19. CDR3 length: 16 residues. Germline CDR1 and CDR2: MGHRA and YSYEKL. Unmatched junction bases numbered 11, after V lost 4 bases and J lost 5 bases. Original processing methods: Reference gene primer amplification in the assay estimated nucleated cell counts. Generated by immunoSEQ multiplex PCR, the TCRdb table keeps only in-frame clones and is missing some. V and J calls and clone size are as listed in that table; D and trimming were resolved from the DNA. The sample includes 410,000 or so clones, approximately 91% of them seen just once.

Sequenced input: peripheral blood. The rearrangement uses TRBV4-1 and TRBJ2-7; 10 bases are a match to TRBD1. The TCR comes from a woman aged 40 to 55 with COVID-19, enrolled during active disease. The CDR3 DNA reads as TGCGCCAGCAGCCCCCGACAGGGGGCAATGGTTCACGAGCAGTACTTC. Amino acid sequence: CASSPRQGAMVHEQYF.